This T cell receptor (beta chain) came from a study of identical twins. Carrying unique molecular identifiers, the cDNA also gained a universal primer site through template switching. TCRdb re-called the 5' RACE reads with MiXCR, one entry per CDR3 protein. The sample yields 450,000 to 500,000 distinct CDR3 sequences, 13% to 15% seen once. J lost 4 bases, V lost 2 bases, and 0 bases had no gene match. The germline gives CDR1 MNHEY, CDR2 SVGAGI. This CDR3 is built from 14 residues. The same sample was also studied in work on yellow fever vaccine responses in identical twins. This second report adds: Reportedly, the T cell response mounted by twins to vaccine seemed partly convergent, partly personalized.

The chain employs TRBV6-5 and TRBJ2-5, with 11 bases matching TRBD2. The sequence derives from a woman aged 18-29 years in good health. Sequenced sample: CD4+ T cells sorted from blood. The CDR3 sequence is CASSYGTSGETQYF. In nucleotides, the CDR3 is TGTGCCAGCAGTTACGGGACTAGCGGAGAGACCCAGTACTTC.